This TCR beta chain was profiled in a study of blood T cell repertoires in COVID-19. Study-level information: Samples of COVID-19 (acute and convalescent) were obtained from the United States, Italy and Spain. T cells, B-cell-depleted T cells, or PBMCs provided the cDNA or gDNA that served as material.

Per germline, CDR1 LGHDT and CDR2 YNNKEL (reference sequence). The CDR3 is 15 residues long. V lost 0 bases and J lost 8, with 16 bases in between. As originally analysed: Reference gene primer amplification gave estimated nucleated cell counts. The method was immunoSEQ multiplex PCR; TCRdb's version includes in-frame clones alone and lacks a portion of them. That table supplies the V and J calls and clone size; D and trimming were determined from the DNA. The sample comprises 100,000 to 150,000 clones, 88% of which are singletons, and approximately 1.1% rests with the top ten. The origin of this receptor is a woman aged 80 or over with acute or convalescent COVID-19. What was sequenced was peripheral blood. The rearrangement joins TRBV3-1 (or the pseudogene TRBV3-2) to TRBJ1-2, with a weak D call TRBD1 (5 bases). The CDR3 reads CASSQDGRSGGGYTF. In DNA form, the CDR3 reads TGTGCCAGCAGCCAAGATGGCAGAAGCGGGGGAGGCTACACCTTC.